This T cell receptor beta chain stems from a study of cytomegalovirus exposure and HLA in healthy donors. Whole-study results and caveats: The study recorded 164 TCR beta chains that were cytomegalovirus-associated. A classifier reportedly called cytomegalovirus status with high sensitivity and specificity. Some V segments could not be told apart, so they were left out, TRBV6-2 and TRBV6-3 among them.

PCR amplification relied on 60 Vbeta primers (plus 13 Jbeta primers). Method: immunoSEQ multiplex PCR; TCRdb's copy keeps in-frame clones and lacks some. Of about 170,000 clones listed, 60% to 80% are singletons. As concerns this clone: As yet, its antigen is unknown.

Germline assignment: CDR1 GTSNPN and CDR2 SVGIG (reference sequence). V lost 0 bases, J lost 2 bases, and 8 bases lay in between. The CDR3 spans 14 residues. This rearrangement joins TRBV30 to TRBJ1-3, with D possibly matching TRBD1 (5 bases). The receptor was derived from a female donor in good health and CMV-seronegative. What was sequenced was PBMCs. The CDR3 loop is CAWSVDSTGNTIYF. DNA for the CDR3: TGTGCCTGGAGTGTAGACAGCACTGGAAACACCATATATTTT.